What follows describes a single T cell receptor beta chain. Original processing notes: Scientists estimated how many nucleated cells there were by amplifying reference gene primers. Sequencing was performed with immunoSEQ multiplex PCR; in TCRdb, only in-frame clones are kept and a portion is missing. V and J calls and clone size follow that table, whereas D and trimming were derived from the DNA. Here the sample spans just under 350,000 clones, about 88% being singletons. In Seattle, patients joined the study during active infection and were tracked longitudinally. This entry belongs to a study of blood T cell repertoires in COVID-19. With 0 bases removed from V and 8 bases from J, the gap between germline ends came to 8 bases. Germline V gene lookup returns CDR1 SGHRS and CDR2 YFSETQ. The CDR3 is made up of 13 amino acids.

The chain links TRBV5-1 to TRBJ1-4; TRBD1 might be the D (5 bases). The TCR was taken from a woman aged 70-85 years with COVID-19, enrolled during active disease. Sequencing input: peripheral blood. The CDR3 DNA reads as TGCGCCAGCAGCTTGGCCGGGGGAGAAAAACTGTTTTTT. Translating gives CASSLAGGEKLFF.